This TCR beta chain was observed in a study of CD8+ T cells in alopecia areata. The V gene's germline CDR1 is SGHTA and CDR2 FQGNSA. V was shortened by 5 bases and J by 11 bases, with 11 bases between the two germline ends. The CDR3 extends over 11 amino acids. As concerns this clone: What it binds is not known.

Extraction of RNA preceded its reverse transcription into cDNA, which served as the sequencing template. Clones were sequenced by immunoSEQ multiplex PCR, and TCRdb holds only the in-frame ones, with some missing. The data contain under 150,000 clones, 56% of them singletons. The treatment is: oral pan-JAK inhibitor, 5-10 mg twice daily. Study-level results: Elevated clonality characterized lesional scalp relative to normal scalp, particularly in alopecia totalis/universalis. While tofacitinib was given, many expanded lesional clones persisted in scalp and blood.

This chain links TRBV7-2 with TRBJ2-3, with D hard to call. This receptor was obtained from a human donor with alopecia areata. The sample was CD4+ T cells sorted from blood, taken at week 24, from a patient treated with tofacitinib. The CDR3 here is CASSPAREQYF. DNA of the CDR3: TGTGCCAGCAGCCCCGCCCGCGAGCAGTATTTT.